Shown below are 8 T cell receptor beta chains from a single sample sequenced in a study of blood T cell repertoires in COVID-19. Libraries were prepared by immunoSEQ multiplex PCR; TCRdb keeps only in-frame clonotypes and omits some of them. The sample records some 150,000 clones, roughly 86% being singletons. Sequenced input: peripheral blood. These TCRs come from a human donor in a cohort sampled during active COVID-19.

Regarding this clone: The junction differs from germline at one of its ends, possibly a read error. This chain joins TRBV18 and TRBJ2-1, with 9 bases fitting TRBD2. Germline V gene sequence: CDR1 KGHSH, CDR2 LQKENI. CDR3 size: 19 residues. CDR3 DNA sequence: TGTGCCAGCTCATCACCAGACCGACGACTAGCGGCGATGGAGAATGAGCAGTTCTTC. Translation gives CASSSPDRRLAAMENEQFF.

This clone appeared once. The chain carries TRBV19 and TRBJ1-1; TRBD1 aligns across 8 bases. The CDR3 length is 14 residues. Trimming removed 6 bases from V and 1 base from J; junction bases left unmatched: 4. CDR1 is LNHDA, CDR2 SQIVND, per germline (reference sequence). The CDR3 nucleotides are TGTGCCAGTAGGGTAACAGGGGGGAACACTGAAGCTTTCTTT. Amino acid sequence: CASRVTGGNTEAFF.

The CDR3 loop is CASSIAESTDTQYF. The CDR3 DNA reads as TGTGCCAGCAGCATTGCGGAGAGCACAGATACGCAGTATTTT. The V and J genes are TRBV21-1 and TRBJ2-3; the table's D call TRBD2 went unverified against the DNA. TRBV21-1 is a pseudogene. The CDR3 sequence is 14 residues long.

The V and J genes are TRBV7-9 and TRBJ2-3; TRBD1 agrees at 7 bases. The germline gives CDR1 SEHNR, CDR2 FQNEAQ (reference sequence). Losses at the gene ends were 1 base for V and 3 bases for J; bases not matched to a gene: 7. There are 16 residues in the CDR3. CDR3: CASSLGGDSPTDTQYF. As DNA, the CDR3 is TGTGCCAGCAGCTTAGGAGGGGACAGCCCTACAGATACGCAGTATTTT.

This clone has just a few counts. This chain links TRBV3-1 (or the pseudogene TRBV3-2) with TRBJ2-5; D possibly corresponds to TRBD1 (6 bases). This CDR3 has 15 residues. From germline, CDR1 is LGHDT and CDR2 YNNKEL (reference sequence). V was trimmed by 5 bases and J by 2 bases, leaving 15 bases between them. This chain's CDR3 is CASSYRNRAQETQYF. The CDR3 DNA follows: TGTGCCAGCAGCTATCGCAACAGGGCTCAAGAGACCCAGTACTTC.

The chain joins TRBV6-1 to TRBJ1-4; 9 bases are shared with TRBD1. The CDR3 runs 15 residues. V was clipped by 1 base and J by 8 bases; unmatched bases: 5. The germline gives CDR1 MNHNS, CDR2 SASEGT. CDR3 residues: CASSEGTGGVEKLFF. The CDR3 nucleotides read TGTGCCAGCAGTGAAGGAACAGGGGGCGTGGAAAAACTGTTTTTT.

The chain couples TRBV7-8 to TRBJ2-7, with TRBD1 as a possible D gene (7 bases). The length of the CDR3 is 15 residues. The germline V and J ends were trimmed by 5 bases and 0 bases, with 14 bases remaining between them. Germline lookup yields CDR1 SGHVS and CDR2 FQNEAQ. The CDR3 here is CASSTRRGASYEQYF. The CDR3 region has the DNA TGTGCCAGCAGCACCCGCAGGGGGGCCTCCTACGAGCAGTACTTC.

The chain links TRBV14 to TRBJ1-1; D is unclear. The CDR3 is 14 residues long. Germline CDR1 reads SGHDN; CDR2 reads FVKESK. V dropped 4 bases and J dropped 2 bases, with 11 bases sitting between them. Written as DNA, the CDR3 is TGTGCCAGCAGCCGCCCAGGCGTTAACACTGAAGCTTTCTTT. Its protein is CASSRPGVNTEAFF.